A single sample is the source of the 5 T cell receptor beta chains below, sequenced in a study of shared clonotypes between healthy human individuals. The repertoire was sequenced with immunoSEQ multiplex PCR; TCRdb's copy has only in-frame clones and lacks some. The top ten clones hold more than 20% of a sample with over 800,000 clones, 85% to 95% of them seen once. Positive CCR7 selection of CD45RO-negative cells yielded the naive CD8 cells, and terminally differentiated effector memory CD45RA+ cells were excluded. Input material: naive CD8+ T cells sorted from blood. These receptors all come from a man aged 30-40 years in good health.

This chain connects TRBV6-6 to TRBJ1-1, with D maybe TRBD1 (5 bases). Germline V gene lookup returns CDR1 MNHNY and CDR2 SVGAGI (reference sequence). The CDR3 totals 15 residues. Trimming stripped 6 bases from V and 1 base from J, with 15 bases between. The CDR3 protein is CASSPRVGGNTEAFF. The DNA for the CDR3 is TGTGCCAGCAGCCCACGTGTGGGGGGGAACACTGAAGCTTTCTTT.

The chain recombines TRBV5-6 with TRBJ1-2, with D maybe TRBD1 (6 bases). CDR3 size: 12 residues. Trimming removed 4 bases at V and 3 bases at J, with 7 bases between. Germline assignment: CDR1 SGHDT and CDR2 YYEEEE. DNA of the CDR3: TGTGCCAGCAGCGGGGGCGACTATGGCTACACCTTC. Translation gives CASSGGDYGYTF.

The chain employs TRBV5-4 and TRBJ2-1; D remains unclear. Trimming removed 2 bases at V and 1 base at J, with 10 bases between. This CDR3 contains 15 residues. Germline lookup yields CDR1 SGHNT and CDR2 YYREEE (reference sequence). The CDR3 reads CASSFESLSYNEQFF. CDR3 sequence (DNA): TGTGCCAGCAGCTTTGAGTCCCTTTCCTACAATGAGCAGTTCTTC. Drawing the rest from reference TRBV5-4 and TRBJ2-1, the complete variable domain is ETGVTQSPTHLIKTRGQQVTLRCSSQSGHNTVSWYQQALGQGPQFIFQYYREEENGRGNFPPRFSGLQFPNYSSELNVNALELDDSALYLCASSFESLSYNEQFFGPGTRLTVL.

The chain uses TRBV7-9 and TRBJ2-5; D may match TRBD1 or TRBD2 (5 bases each). This CDR3 region has 14 residues. Germline V gives CDR1 SEHNR, CDR2 FQNEAQ (reference sequence). Deletions cut 5 bases from V and 5 bases from J, with 15 bases between. The CDR3 DNA sequence: TGTGCCAGCAGCCCCCGATGGGGACGGGAGACCCAGTACTTC. It codes for CASSPRWGRETQYF. The full variable domain, rest sourced from reference TRBV7-9 and TRBJ2-5, is DTGVSQNPRHKITKRGQNVTFRCDPISEHNRLYWYRQTLGQGPEFLTYFQNEAQLEKSRLLSDRFSAERPKGSFSTLEIQRTEQGDSAMYLCASSPRWGRETQYFGPGTRLLVL.

This sequence joins TRBV28 and TRBJ2-3; D not certain. There are 15 residues in the CDR3. Germline loops: CDR1 MDHEN, CDR2 SYDVKM. Trimming removed 4 bases from V and 2 bases from J, with 13 bases in between. The chain's CDR3 is CASSSPATYTDTQYF. The CDR3 nucleotides read TGTGCCAGCAGTTCCCCAGCGACCTACACAGATACGCAGTATTTT.